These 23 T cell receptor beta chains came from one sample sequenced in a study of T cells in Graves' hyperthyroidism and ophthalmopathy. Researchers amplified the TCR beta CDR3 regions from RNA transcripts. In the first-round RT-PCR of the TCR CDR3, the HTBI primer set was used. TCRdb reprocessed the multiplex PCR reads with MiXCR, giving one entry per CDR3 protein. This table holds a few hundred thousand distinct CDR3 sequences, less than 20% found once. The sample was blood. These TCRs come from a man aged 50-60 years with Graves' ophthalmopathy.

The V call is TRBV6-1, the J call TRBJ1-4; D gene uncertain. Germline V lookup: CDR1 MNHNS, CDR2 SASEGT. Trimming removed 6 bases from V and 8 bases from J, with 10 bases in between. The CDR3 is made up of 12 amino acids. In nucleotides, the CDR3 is TGTGCCAGCAGCTCCTCGGGGGAAAAACTGTTTTTT. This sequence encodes CASSSSGEKLFF.

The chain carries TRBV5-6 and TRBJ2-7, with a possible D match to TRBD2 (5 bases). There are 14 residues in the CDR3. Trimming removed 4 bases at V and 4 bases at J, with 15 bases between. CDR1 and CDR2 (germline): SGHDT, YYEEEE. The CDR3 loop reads CASSPEASSYEQYF. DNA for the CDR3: TGTGCCAGCAGCCCGGAGGCCTCTAGTTACGAGCAGTACTTC.

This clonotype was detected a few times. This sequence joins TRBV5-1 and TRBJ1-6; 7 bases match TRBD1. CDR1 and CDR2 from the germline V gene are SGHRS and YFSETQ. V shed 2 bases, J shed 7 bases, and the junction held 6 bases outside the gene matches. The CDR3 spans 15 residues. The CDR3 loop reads CASSFGQEGNSPLHF. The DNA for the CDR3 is TGCGCCAGCAGCTTTGGACAGGAAGGGAATTCACCCCTCCACTTT.

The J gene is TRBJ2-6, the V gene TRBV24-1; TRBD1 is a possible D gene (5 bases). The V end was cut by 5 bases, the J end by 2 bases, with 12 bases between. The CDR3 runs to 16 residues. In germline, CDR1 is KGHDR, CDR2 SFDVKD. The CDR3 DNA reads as TGTGCCACCAGTGCTGCAGGGCCCGCTGGGGCCAACGTCCTGACTTTC. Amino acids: CATSAAGPAGANVLTF.

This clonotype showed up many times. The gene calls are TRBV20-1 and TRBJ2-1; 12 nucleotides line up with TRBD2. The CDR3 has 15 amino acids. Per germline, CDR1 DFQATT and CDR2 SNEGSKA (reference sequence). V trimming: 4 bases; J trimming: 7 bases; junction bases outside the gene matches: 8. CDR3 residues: CSATPTSGSQNEQFF. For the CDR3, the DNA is TGCAGTGCTACCCCGACTAGCGGGAGTCAAAATGAGCAGTTCTTC.

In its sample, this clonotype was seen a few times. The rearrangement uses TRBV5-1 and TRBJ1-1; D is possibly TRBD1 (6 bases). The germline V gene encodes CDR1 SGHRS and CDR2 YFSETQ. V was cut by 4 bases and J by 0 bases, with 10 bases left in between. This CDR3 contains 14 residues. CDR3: CASSKQGLNTEAFF. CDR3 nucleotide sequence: TGCGCCAGCAGCAAACAGGGCCTGAACACTGAAGCTTTCTTT. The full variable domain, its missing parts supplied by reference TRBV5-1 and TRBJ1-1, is KAGVTQTPRYLIKTRGQQVTLSCSPISGHRSVSWYQQTPGQGLQFLFEYFSETQRNKGNFPGRFSGRQFSNSRSEMNVSTLELGDSALYLCASSKQGLNTEAFFGQGTRLTVV.

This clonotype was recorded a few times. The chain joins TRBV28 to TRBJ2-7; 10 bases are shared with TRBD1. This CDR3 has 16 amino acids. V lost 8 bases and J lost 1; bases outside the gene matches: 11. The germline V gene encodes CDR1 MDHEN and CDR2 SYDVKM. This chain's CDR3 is CASGSAGTGDSYEQYF. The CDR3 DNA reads TGTGCCAGCGGGTCCGCGGGGACAGGGGATTCCTACGAGCAGTACTTC.

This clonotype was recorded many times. Here the CDR3 DNA reads TGTGCCAGCAGTTACCAAGCCGACTATGGCTACACCTTC. Protein product: CASSYQADYGYTF. This chain joins TRBV6-5 and TRBJ1-2; D is unresolved. The CDR3 has 13 amino acids. Trimming stripped 2 bases from V and 3 bases from J, with 7 bases between. Per germline, CDR1 MNHEY and CDR2 SVGAGI.

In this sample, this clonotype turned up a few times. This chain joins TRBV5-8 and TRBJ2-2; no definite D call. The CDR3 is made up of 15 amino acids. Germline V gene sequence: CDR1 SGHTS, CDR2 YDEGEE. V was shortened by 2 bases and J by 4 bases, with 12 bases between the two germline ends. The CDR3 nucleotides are TGTGCCAGCAGCTTCACTCCTTTTATCACCGGGGAGCTGTTTTTT. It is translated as CASSFTPFITGELFF.

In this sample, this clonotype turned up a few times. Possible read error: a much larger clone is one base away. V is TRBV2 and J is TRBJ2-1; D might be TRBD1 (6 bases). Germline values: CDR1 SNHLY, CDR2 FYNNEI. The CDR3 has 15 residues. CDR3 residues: CASMPTGTSCNEQFF. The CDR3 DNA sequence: TGTGCCAGCATGCCGACCGGGACATCCTGCAATGAGCAGTTCTTC.

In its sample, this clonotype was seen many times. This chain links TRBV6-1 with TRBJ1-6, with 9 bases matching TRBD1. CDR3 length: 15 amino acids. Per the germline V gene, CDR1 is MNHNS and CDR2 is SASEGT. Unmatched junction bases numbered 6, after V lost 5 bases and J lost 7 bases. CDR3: CASSSSGTGNSPLHF. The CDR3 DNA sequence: TGTGCCAGCAGTTCGTCCGGGACAGGGAATTCACCCCTCCACTTT.

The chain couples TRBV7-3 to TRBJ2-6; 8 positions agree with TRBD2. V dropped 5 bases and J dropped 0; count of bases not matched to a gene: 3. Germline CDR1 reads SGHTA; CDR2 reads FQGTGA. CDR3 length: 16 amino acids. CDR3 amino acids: CASSPGGLSGANVLTF. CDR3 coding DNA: TGTGCCAGCAGCCCGGGGGGGCTCTCTGGGGCCAACGTCCTGACTTTC.

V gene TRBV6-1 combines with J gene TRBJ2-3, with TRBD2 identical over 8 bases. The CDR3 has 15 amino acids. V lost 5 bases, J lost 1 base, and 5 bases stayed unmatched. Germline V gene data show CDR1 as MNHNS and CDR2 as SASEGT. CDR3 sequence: CASSRTSRGTDTQYF. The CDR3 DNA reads TGTGCCAGCAGTCGGACTAGCCGGGGCACAGATACGCAGTATTTT.

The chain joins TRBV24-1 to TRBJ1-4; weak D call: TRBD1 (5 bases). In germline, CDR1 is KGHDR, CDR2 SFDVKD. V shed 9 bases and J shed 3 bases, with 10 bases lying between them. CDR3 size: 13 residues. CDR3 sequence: CATPGGANEKLFF. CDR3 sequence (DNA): TGTGCCACCCCGGGGGGGGCTAATGAAAAACTGTTTTTT.

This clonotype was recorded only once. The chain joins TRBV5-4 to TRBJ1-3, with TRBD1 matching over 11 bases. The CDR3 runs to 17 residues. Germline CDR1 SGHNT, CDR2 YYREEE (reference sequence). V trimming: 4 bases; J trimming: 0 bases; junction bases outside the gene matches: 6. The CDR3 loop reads CASSTGQGAFSGNTIYF. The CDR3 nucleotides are TGTGCCAGCAGCACCGGACAGGGGGCCTTCTCTGGAAACACCATATATTTT.

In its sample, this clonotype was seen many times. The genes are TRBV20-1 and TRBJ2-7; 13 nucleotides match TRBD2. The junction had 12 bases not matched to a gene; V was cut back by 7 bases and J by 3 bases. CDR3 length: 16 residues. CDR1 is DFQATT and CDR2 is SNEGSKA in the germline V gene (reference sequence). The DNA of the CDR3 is TGCAGTGTACATCCACCGGGACTAGCGGGAAGCTACGAGCAGTACTTC. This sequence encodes CSVHPPGLAGSYEQYF.

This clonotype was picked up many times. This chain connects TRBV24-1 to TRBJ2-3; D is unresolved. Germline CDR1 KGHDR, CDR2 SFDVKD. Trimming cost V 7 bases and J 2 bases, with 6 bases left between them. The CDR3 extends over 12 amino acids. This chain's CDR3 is CATSGSTDTQYF. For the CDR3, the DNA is TGTGCCACCAGCGGCTCCACAGATACGCAGTATTTT.

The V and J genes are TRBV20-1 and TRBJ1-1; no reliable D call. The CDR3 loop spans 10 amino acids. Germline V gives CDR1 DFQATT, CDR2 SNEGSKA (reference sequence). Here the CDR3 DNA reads TGCAGAGGTATGAACACTGAAGCTTTCTTT. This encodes CRGMNTEAFF.

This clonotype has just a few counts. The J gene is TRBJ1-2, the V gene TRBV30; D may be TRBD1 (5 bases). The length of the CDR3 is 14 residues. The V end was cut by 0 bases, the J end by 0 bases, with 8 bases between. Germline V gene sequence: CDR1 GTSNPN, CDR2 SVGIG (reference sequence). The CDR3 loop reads CAWSVQAANYGYTF. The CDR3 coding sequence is TGTGCCTGGAGTGTACAGGCAGCTAACTATGGCTACACCTTC.

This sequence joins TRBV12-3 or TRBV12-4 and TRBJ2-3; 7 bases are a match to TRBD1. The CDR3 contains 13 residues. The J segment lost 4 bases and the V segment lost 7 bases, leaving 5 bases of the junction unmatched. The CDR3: CASNGDSADTQYF. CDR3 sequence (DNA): TGTGCCAGCAATGGGGACAGTGCAGATACGCAGTATTTT.

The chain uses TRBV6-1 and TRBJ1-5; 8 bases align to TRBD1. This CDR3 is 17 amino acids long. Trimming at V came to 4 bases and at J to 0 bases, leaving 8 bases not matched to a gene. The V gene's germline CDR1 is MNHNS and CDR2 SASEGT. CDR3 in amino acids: CASSGTGPKYSNQPQHF. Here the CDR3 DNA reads TGTGCCAGCAGTGGGACAGGGCCGAAGTATAGCAATCAGCCCCAGCATTTT.

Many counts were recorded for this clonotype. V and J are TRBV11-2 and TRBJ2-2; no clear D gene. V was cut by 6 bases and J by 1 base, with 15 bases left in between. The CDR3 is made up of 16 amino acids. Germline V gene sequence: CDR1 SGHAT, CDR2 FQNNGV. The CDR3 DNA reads TGTGCCAGCAGAACCCTGCGGCTGAAGAACACCGGGGAGCTGTTTTTT. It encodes CASRTLRLKNTGELFF.

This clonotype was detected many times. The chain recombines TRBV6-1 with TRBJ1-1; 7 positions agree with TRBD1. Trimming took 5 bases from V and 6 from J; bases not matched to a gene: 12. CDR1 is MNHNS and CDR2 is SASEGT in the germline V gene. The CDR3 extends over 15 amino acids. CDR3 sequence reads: CASSHLGQSTSEAFF. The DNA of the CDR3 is TGTGCCAGCAGTCACCTGGGACAGTCGACGTCTGAAGCTTTCTTT.